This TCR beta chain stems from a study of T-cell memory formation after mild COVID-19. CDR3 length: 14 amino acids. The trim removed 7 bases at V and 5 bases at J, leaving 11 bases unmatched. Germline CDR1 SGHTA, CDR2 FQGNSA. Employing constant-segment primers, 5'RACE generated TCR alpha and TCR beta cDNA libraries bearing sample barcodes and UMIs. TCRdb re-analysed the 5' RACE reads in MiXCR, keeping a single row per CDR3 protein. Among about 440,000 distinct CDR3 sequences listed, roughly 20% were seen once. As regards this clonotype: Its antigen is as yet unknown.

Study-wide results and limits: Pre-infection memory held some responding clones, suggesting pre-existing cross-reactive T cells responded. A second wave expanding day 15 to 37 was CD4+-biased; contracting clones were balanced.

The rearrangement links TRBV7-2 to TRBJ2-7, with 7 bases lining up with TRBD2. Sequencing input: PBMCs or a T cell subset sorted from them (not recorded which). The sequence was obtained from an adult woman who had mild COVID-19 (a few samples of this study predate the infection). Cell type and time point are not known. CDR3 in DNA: TGTGCCAGCATCCCGGTGGGCGGGAGCCACGAGCAGTACTTC. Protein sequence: CASIPVGGSHEQYF.